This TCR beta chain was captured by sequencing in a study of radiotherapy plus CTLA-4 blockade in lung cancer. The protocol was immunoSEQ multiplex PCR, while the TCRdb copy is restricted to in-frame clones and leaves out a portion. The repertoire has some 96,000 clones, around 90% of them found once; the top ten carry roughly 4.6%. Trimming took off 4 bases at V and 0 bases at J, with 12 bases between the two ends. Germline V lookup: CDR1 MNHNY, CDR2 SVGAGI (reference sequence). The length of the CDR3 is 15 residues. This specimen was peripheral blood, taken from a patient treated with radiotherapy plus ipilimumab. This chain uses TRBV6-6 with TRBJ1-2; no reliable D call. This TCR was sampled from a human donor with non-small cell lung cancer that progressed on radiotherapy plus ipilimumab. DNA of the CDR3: TGTGCCAGCAGTTCCCGGTGGGGTTCTAACTATGGCTACACCTTC. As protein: CASSSRWGSNYGYTF.